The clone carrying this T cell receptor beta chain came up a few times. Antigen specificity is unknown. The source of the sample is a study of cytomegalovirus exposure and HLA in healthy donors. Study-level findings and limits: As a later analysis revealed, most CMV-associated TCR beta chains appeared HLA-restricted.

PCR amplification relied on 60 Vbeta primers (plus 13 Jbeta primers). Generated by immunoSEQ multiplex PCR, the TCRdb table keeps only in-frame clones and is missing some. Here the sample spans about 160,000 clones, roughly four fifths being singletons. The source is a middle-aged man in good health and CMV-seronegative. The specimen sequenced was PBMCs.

The CDR3 here is CASKAGEQYV. CDR3 DNA: TGTGCCAGCAAAGCGGGAGAGCAGTACGTC. The chain uses TRBV27 and TRBJ2-7, with 7 bases identical to TRBD2. The V gene end was trimmed by 7 bases and the J gene end by 7 bases; junction bases not matched to a gene: 1. CDR3 length: 10 amino acids. Germline V gene lookup returns CDR1 MNHEY and CDR2 SMNVEV (reference sequence).